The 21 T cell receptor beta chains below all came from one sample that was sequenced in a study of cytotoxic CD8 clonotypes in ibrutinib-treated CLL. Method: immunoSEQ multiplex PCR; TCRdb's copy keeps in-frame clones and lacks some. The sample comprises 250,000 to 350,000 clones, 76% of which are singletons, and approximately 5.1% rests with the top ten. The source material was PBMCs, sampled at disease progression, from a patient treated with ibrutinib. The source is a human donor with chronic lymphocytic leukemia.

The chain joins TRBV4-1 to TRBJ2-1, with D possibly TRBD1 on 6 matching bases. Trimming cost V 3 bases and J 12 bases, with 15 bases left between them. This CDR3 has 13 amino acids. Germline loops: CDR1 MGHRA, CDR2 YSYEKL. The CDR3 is CASSHKSGVAQFF. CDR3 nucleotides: TGCGCCAGCAGCCACAAATCAGGGGTCGCGCAGTTCTTC.

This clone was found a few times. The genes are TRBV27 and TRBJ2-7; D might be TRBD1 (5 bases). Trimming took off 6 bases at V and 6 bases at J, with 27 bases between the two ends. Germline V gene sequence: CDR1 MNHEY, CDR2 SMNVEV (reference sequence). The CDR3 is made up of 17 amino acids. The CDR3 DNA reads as TGTGCCAGCAGCGCGCTTATGGGAACAGGTCTCGGGTCCGAGCAGTACTTC. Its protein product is CASSALMGTGLGSEQYF.

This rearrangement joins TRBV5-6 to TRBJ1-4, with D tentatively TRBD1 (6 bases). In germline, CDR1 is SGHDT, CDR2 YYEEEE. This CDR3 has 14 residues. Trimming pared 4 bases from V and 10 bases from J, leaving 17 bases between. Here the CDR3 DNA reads TGTGCCAGCAGCCTACACGGGCTAGGGGGAAAACTGTTTTTT. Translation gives CASSLHGLGGKLFF.

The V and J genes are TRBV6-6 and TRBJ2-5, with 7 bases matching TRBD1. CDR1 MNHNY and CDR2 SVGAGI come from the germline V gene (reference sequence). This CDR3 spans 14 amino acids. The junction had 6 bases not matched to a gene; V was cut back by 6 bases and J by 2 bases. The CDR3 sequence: CASSTNRGQETQYF. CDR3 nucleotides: TGTGCCAGCAGCACGAACAGGGGTCAAGAGACCCAGTACTTC.

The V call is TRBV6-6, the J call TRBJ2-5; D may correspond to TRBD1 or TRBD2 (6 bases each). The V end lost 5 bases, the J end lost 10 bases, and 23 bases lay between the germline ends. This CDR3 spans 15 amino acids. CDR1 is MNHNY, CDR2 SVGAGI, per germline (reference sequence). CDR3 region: CASSPSMGARGSQYF. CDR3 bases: TGTGCCAGCAGTCCATCGATGGGGGCCCGGGGGAGCCAGTACTTC.

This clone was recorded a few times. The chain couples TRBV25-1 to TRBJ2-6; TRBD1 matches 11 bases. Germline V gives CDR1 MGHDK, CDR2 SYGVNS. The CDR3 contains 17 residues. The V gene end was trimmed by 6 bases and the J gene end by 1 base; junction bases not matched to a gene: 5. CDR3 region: CASSPGQGVSGANVLTF. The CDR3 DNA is TGTGCCAGCAGCCCGGGACAGGGGGTTTCTGGGGCCAACGTCCTGACTTTC.

Here the CDR3 reads CASSSQTGPVGNTIYF. The DNA of the CDR3 is TGTGCCAGCAGCTCTCAAACAGGGCCCGTTGGAAACACCATATATTTT. The chain is built from TRBV5-6 and TRBJ1-3; the D gene is possibly TRBD1 (6 bases). The CDR3 contains 16 residues. The germline V gene encodes CDR1 SGHDT and CDR2 YYEEEE. Trimming removed 3 bases from V and 3 bases from J, with 16 bases in between.

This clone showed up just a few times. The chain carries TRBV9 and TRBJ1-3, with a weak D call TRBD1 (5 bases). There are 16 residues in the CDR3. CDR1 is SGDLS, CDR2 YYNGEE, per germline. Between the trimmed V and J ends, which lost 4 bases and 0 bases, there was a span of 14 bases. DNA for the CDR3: TGTGCCAGCAGCCCCCGGGGCCATGGCTCTGGAAACACCATATATTTT. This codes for CASSPRGHGSGNTIYF.

The CDR3 loop reads CASSARTGSFSGANVLTF. The DNA of the CDR3 is TGTGCCAGCAGCGCTAGGACAGGTTCCTTCTCTGGGGCCAACGTCCTGACTTTC. The chain carries TRBV7-3 and TRBJ2-6; 7 nucleotides line up with TRBD1. After removal of 5 bases from V and 0 bases from J, the junction contained 10 bases not matched to a gene. CDR1 and CDR2 from the germline V gene are SGHTA and FQGTGA. The length of the CDR3 is 18 residues.

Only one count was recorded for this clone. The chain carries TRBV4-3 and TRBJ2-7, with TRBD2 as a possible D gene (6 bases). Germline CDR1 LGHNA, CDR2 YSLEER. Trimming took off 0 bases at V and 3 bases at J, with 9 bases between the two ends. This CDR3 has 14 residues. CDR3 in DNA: TGCGCCAGCAGCCAAGATGGGGGAGGCTACGAGCAGTACTTC. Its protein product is CASSQDGGGYEQYF.

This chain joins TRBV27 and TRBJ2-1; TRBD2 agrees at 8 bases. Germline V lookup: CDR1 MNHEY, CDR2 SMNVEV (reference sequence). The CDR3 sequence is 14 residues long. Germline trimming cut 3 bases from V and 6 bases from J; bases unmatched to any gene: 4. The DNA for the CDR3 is TGTGCCAGCAGTTTTAGCCTAGCGGGCAATGAGCAGTTCTTC. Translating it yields CASSFSLAGNEQFF.

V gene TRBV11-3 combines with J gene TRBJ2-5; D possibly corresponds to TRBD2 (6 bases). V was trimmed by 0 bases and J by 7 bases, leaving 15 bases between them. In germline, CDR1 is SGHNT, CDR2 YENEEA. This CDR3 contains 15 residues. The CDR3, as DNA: TGTGCCAGCAGCTTAGAGGGCGGGACGCCATGGACCCAGTACTTC. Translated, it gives CASSLEGGTPWTQYF. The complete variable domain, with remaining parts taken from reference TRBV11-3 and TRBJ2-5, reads EAGVVQSPRYKIIEKKQPVAFWCNPISGHNTLYWYLQNLGQGPELLIRYENEEAVDDSQLPKDRFSAERLKGVDSTLKIQPAELGDSAVYLCASSLEGGTPWTQYFGPGTRLLVL.

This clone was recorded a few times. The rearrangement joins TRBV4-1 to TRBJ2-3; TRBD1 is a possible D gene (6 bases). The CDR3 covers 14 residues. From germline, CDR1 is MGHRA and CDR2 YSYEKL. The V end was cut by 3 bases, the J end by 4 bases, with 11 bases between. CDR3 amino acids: CASSHSGTPDTQYF. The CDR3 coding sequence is TGCGCCAGCAGCCATTCCGGGACACCAGATACGCAGTATTTT.

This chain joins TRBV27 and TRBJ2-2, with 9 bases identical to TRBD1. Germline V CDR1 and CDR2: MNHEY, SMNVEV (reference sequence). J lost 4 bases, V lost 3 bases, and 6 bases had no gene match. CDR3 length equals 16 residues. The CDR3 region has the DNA TGTGCCAGCAGTTTTTCTAGGACAGGGGCCACCGGGGAGCTGTTTTTT. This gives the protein CASSFSRTGATGELFF.

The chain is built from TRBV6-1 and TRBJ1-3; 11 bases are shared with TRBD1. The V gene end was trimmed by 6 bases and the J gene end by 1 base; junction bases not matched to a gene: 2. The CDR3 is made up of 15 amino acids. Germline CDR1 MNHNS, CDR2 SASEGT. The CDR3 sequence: CASRGQGVSGNTIYF. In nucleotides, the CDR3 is TGTGCCAGCAGGGGACAGGGGGTTTCTGGAAACACCATATATTTT.

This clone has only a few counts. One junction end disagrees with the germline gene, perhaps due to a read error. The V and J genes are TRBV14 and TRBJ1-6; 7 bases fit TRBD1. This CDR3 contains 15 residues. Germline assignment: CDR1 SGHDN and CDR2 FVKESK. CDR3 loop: CASSRQTGIHSPLHF. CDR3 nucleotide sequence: TGTGCCAGTAGCCGACAGACAGGGATCCATTCACCCCTCCACTTT.

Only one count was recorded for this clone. The CDR3 spells CASRSLLAEEGSSYNEQFF. In DNA, the CDR3 is TGTGCCAGCAGATCGCTACTAGCGGAGGAAGGTAGCTCCTACAATGAGCAGTTCTTC. The J gene is TRBJ2-1, the V gene TRBV7-9, with TRBD2 matching over 8 bases. The CDR3 runs to 19 residues. Germline V gene data show CDR1 as SEHNR and CDR2 as FQNEAQ (reference sequence). With 6 bases clipped from V and 0 bases from J, the junction kept 16 bases outside the gene matches. Together with reference TRBV7-9 and TRBJ2-1, the CDR3 gives the full variable domain: DTGVSQNPRHKITKRGQNVTFRCDPISEHNRLYWYRQTLGQGPEFLTYFQNEAQLEKSRLLSDRFSAERPKGSFSTLEIQRTEQGDSAMYLCASRSLLAEEGSSYNEQFFGPGTRLTVL.

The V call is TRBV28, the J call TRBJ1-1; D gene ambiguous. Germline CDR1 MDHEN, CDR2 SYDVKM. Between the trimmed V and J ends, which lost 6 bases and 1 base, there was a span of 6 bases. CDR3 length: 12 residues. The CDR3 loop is CASRYQNTEAFF. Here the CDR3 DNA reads TGTGCCAGCAGGTATCAGAACACTGAAGCTTTCTTT. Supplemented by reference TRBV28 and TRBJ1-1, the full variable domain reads DVKVTQSSRYLVKRTGEKVFLECVQDMDHENMFWYRQDPGLGLRLIYFSYDVKMKEKGDIPEGYSVSREKKERFSLILESASTNQTSMYLCASRYQNTEAFFGQGTRLTVV.

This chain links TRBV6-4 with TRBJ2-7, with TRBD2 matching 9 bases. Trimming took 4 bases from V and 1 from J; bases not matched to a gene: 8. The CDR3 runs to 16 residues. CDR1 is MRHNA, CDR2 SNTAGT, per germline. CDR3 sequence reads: CASSVMAGGRSYEQYF. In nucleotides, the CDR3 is TGTGCCAGCAGTGTGATGGCGGGGGGGCGTTCCTACGAGCAGTACTTC.

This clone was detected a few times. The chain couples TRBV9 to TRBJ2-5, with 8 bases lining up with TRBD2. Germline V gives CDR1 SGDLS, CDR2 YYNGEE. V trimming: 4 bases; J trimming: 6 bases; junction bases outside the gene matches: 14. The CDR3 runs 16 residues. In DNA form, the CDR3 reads TGTGCCAGCAGCCCTCCCTTCGGGGGGGGCCTGCAGACCCAGTACTTC. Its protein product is CASSPPFGGGLQTQYF.

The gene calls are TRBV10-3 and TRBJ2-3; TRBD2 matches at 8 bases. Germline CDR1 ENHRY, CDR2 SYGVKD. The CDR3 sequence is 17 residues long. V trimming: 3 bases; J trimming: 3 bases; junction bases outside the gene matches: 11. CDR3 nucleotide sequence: TGTGCCATCAGTGAAGTGGAGGGCGGGGGGATAACAGATACGCAGTATTTT. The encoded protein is CAISEVEGGGITDTQYF.